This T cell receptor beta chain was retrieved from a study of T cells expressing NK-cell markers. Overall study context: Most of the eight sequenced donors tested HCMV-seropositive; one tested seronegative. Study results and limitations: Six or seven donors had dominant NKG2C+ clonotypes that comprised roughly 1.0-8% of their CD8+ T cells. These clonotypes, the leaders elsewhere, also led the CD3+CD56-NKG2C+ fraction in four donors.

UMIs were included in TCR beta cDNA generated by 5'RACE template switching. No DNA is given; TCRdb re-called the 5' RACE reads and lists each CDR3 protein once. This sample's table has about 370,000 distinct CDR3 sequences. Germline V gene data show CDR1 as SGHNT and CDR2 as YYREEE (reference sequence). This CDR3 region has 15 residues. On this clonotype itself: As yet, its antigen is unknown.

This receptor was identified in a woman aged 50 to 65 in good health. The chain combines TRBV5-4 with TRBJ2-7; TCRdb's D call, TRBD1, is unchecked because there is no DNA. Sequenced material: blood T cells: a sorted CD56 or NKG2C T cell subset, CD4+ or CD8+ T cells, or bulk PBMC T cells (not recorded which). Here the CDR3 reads CASSLTGQGSNEQYF.